A single sample is the source of the 18 T cell receptor beta chains below, sequenced in a study of T cell repertoires in cytomegalovirus infection. TCRdb called the reads again in MiXCR, with one record for every CDR3 protein. The sample gives about 190,000 distinct CDR3 sequences, approximately 9.7% of which show up once; about 4.6% is in the top ten. Sequenced material: PBMCs. The origin of the receptors is a human donor in good health (CMV status not recorded). Some clones in this sample may be carry-over from other donors' samples.

The chain employs TRBV5-1 and TRBJ2-7; tentative D call: TRBD1 (6 bases). This CDR3 is built from 14 residues. Trimming removed 2 bases from V and 0 bases from J, with 9 bases in between. The germline CDR1 and CDR2 sequences are SGHRS and YFSETQ. The CDR3 here is CASSLYRASYEQYF. The DNA of the CDR3 is TGCGCCAGCAGCTTATACAGGGCCTCCTACGAGCAGTACTTC.

This clonotype was observed many times. The chain couples TRBV4-1 to TRBJ1-3; D may be TRBD1 (6 bases). V lost 0 bases and J 4 bases, leaving 13 bases between the germline ends. This CDR3 comprises 16 residues. Germline V gives CDR1 MGHRA, CDR2 YSYEKL. The CDR3 reads CASSQEPQGGGNTIYF. The CDR3 DNA follows: TGCGCCAGCAGCCAAGAGCCACAGGGTGGGGGAAACACCATATATTTT.

The rearrangement uses TRBV6-5 and TRBJ2-3; D call uncertain. The germline V gene has CDR1 MNHEY and CDR2 SVGAGI. Trimming removed 5 bases from V and 0 bases from J, with 12 bases in between. The CDR3 has 15 amino acids. The CDR3 nucleotides are TGTGCCAGCAGTCCGGTAATAGACAGCACAGATACGCAGTATTTT. Translating it yields CASSPVIDSTDTQYF.

The CDR3 DNA is TGTGCCAGCAGCTTGGCCAGATACGAGCAGTACTTC. This encodes CASSLARYEQYF. The chain employs TRBV5-8 and TRBJ2-7; no clear D gene. V lost 0 bases and J 4 bases, leaving 5 bases between the germline ends. Germline loops: CDR1 SGHTS, CDR2 YDEGEE. The CDR3 length is 12 residues.

This clonotype appeared many times. The V call is TRBV15, the J call TRBJ2-3; no definite D call. Germline lookup yields CDR1 LNHNV and CDR2 YYDKDF (reference sequence). Trimming left V 0 bases short and J 6 bases short, with 13 bases between. The CDR3 has 15 residues. The CDR3 DNA reads TGTGCCACCAGCAGAGATGTGAGTGTTCTGGATACGCAGTATTTT. It is translated as CATSRDVSVLDTQYF.

At least ten counts were recorded for this clonotype. This rearrangement joins TRBV9 to TRBJ1-6; no clear D gene. V lost 0 bases to trimming and J lost 4 bases, with 8 bases between them. In germline, CDR1 is SGDLS, CDR2 YYNGEE. The CDR3 has 15 amino acids. The CDR3 loop reads CASSVEGTYNSPLHF. DNA for the CDR3: TGTGCCAGCAGCGTAGAAGGAACATATAATTCACCCCTCCACTTT.

This clonotype has at least ten counts. The CDR3 DNA reads TGTGCCAGCAGCTTACGGGGGGGCGGTATCGATGAGCAGTTCTTC. It is translated as CASSLRGGGIDEQFF. The rearrangement links TRBV7-2 to TRBJ2-1; the match to TRBD2 covers 8 bases. This CDR3 spans 15 amino acids. Germline values: CDR1 SGHTA, CDR2 FQGNSA. The V segment lost 2 bases and the J segment 8 bases; nucleotides outside the gene matches: 8.

This clonotype was observed a few times. The V and J genes are TRBV19 and TRBJ1-1; a weak D match, TRBD1 (5 bases). CDR3 length: 15 amino acids. Germline CDR1 reads LNHDA; CDR2 reads SQIVND (reference sequence). Trimming took 4 bases from V and 1 from J, leaving 13 bases between them. This chain's CDR3 is CASSRGITENTEAFF. CDR3 sequence (DNA): TGTGCCAGTAGTAGGGGGATAACAGAGAACACTGAAGCTTTCTTT.

Only a few counts were recorded for this clonotype. V is TRBV11-2 and J is TRBJ2-1, with 7 bases aligning to TRBD1. Germline V lookup: CDR1 SGHAT, CDR2 FQNNGV. The trim removed 4 bases at V and 0 bases at J, leaving 3 bases unmatched. The CDR3 is 15 residues long. Written as DNA, the CDR3 is TGTGCCAGCAGCTCGACAGGGAGCTCCTACAATGAGCAGTTCTTC. Translation gives CASSSTGSSYNEQFF.

This clonotype was recorded many times. The chain joins TRBV11-2 to TRBJ2-5; D unclear. CDR3 size: 14 residues. V was trimmed by 3 bases and J by 4 bases, leaving 12 bases between them. Germline assignment: CDR1 SGHAT and CDR2 FQNNGV. Written as DNA, the CDR3 is TGTGCCAGCAGCTTTATGAGCGCCTTAGAGACCCAGTACTTC. It is translated as CASSFMSALETQYF.

This clonotype showed up many times. The chain employs TRBV6-1 and TRBJ2-2, with 8 bases identical to TRBD2. Germline lookup yields CDR1 MNHNS and CDR2 SASEGT. This CDR3 has 15 residues. Losses at the gene ends were 4 bases for V and 7 bases for J; bases not matched to a gene: 8. CDR3 DNA: TGTGCCAGCAGTGCGAGACTAGCGTCGGGCGGGGAGCTGTTTTTT. Its translation: CASSARLASGGELFF.

J is TRBJ1-5 and V is TRBV20-1, with D possibly TRBD1 on 5 matching bases. CDR1 is DFQATT, CDR2 SNEGSKA, per germline (reference sequence). V lost 6 bases and J lost 9, with 21 bases in between. The CDR3 runs to 14 residues. The CDR3 here is CSAVRVGGNGPQHF. In DNA form, the CDR3 reads TGCAGTGCCGTGCGGGTCGGGGGGAATGGGCCCCAGCATTTT.

The chain recombines TRBV5-4 with TRBJ2-2; 8 bases align to TRBD2. The CDR3 is 18 residues long. From germline, CDR1 is SGHNT and CDR2 YYREEE (reference sequence). The J segment lost 2 bases and the V segment lost 4 bases, leaving 13 bases of the junction unmatched. The CDR3 sequence: CASSTPRPGLENTGELFF. In DNA form, the CDR3 reads TGTGCCAGCAGCACGCCGCGACCGGGACTAGAAAACACCGGGGAGCTGTTTTTT.

This clonotype was detected ten times or more. This chain connects TRBV7-9 to TRBJ1-1; D not resolved. V was pared by 1 base and J by 4 bases, with 10 bases between. CDR3 size: 14 residues. Germline V lookup: CDR1 SEHNR, CDR2 FQNEAQ (reference sequence). The CDR3 DNA is TGTGCCAGCAGCTTAGGTGGGAGCCTCACTGAAGCTTTCTTT. Amino acid sequence: CASSLGGSLTEAFF.

Points on this clonotype: Being one base from a much bigger clone, this may be a read error. The chain has TRBV6-6 and TRBJ2-3, with 12 bases that match TRBD2. After removal of 2 bases from V and 5 bases from J, the junction contained 5 bases not matched to a gene. The CDR3 spans 16 residues. The germline CDR1 and CDR2 sequences are MNHNY and SVGAGI (reference sequence). Written as DNA, the CDR3 is TGTGCCAGCAGTTACCCGACTAGCGGGGGCATAGATACGCAGTATTTT. Its protein is CASSYPTSGGIDTQYF.

The CDR3 region is CASSSIPGTTGELFF. Written as DNA, the CDR3 is TGTGCCAGTAGTAGTATCCCAGGGACCACCGGGGAGCTGTTTTTT. This chain uses TRBV19 with TRBJ2-2; possibly TRBD1 or TRBD2 for D (5 bases each). The V end was cut by 4 bases, the J end by 4 bases, with 13 bases between. This CDR3 region has 15 residues. Germline loops: CDR1 LNHDA, CDR2 SQIVND (reference sequence).

This clonotype was counted ten times or more. The chain carries TRBV12-3 or TRBV12-4 and TRBJ2-1; 7 bases fit TRBD1. This CDR3 region has 13 residues. Trimming cost V 8 bases and J 0 bases; bases outside gene matches: 1. The CDR3, as DNA: TGTGCCAGCGGGACAGCCTCCTACAATGAGCAGTTCTTC. Translated: CASGTASYNEQFF.

This clonotype occurred a few times. The rearrangement joins TRBV5-1 to TRBJ1-6; TRBD1 matches 7 bases. The CDR3 has 14 amino acids. Germline V CDR1 and CDR2: SGHRS, YFSETQ. Unmatched junction bases numbered 4, after V lost 2 bases and J lost 8 bases. The CDR3 sequence: CASSLGQEDSPLHF. CDR3 nucleotide sequence: TGCGCCAGCAGCTTAGGACAGGAGGATTCACCCCTCCACTTT. Variable domain in full (rest from reference TRBV5-1 and TRBJ1-6): KAGVTQTPRYLIKTRGQQVTLSCSPISGHRSVSWYQQTPGQGLQFLFEYFSETQRNKGNFPGRFSGRQFSNSRSEMNVSTLELGDSALYLCASSLGQEDSPLHFGNGTRLTVT.